Listed below are T cell receptor beta chains from one sample, sequenced in a study of yellow fever vaccine responses in identical twins. One entry per CDR3 protein results from TCRdb running MiXCR on the RT-PCR reads. The sample gives 1,000 or so distinct CDR3 sequences, approximately 80% of which show up once; roughly 16% is in the top ten. The input for sequencing was T cells from blood (PBMCs), unsorted or a sorted subset (not recorded which), taken before or after yellow fever vaccination (not recorded which). These receptors all come from a female donor who received the yellow fever vaccine. Each CDR3 is given with its conserved first and last residue. D genes are given only for firm matches. For some rows the clone size is stated as once, few or many, or as a class when expanded; others skip it.

cdr3_nt: TGTGCCAGCAGTGAACCGGATCCTGGGGAGCTGTTTTTT
cdr3_aa: CASSEPDPGELFF
clone_size: NA
v_call: TRBV2
d_call: NA
j_call: TRBJ2-2

cdr3_nt: TGTGCCAGCAGCGGGGTTCGAGCAGATACGCAGTATTTT
cdr3_aa: CASSGVRADTQYF
clone_size: NA
v_call: TRBV11-1
d_call: NA
j_call: TRBJ2-3

cdr3_nt: TGTGCCAGCAGCCCGATTATGGGGGCGTGGGACTATGGCTACACCTTC
cdr3_aa: CASSPIMGAWDYGYTF
clone_size: NA
v_call: TRBV4-2
d_call: NA
j_call: TRBJ1-2

cdr3_nt: TGCAGTGCTAGAGGACCGGGATCTGGGGCCAACGTCCTGACTTTC
cdr3_aa: CSARGPGSGANVLTF
clone_size: NA
v_call: TRBV20-1
d_call: NA
j_call: TRBJ2-6

cdr3_nt: TGTGCCAGCAGCGCAGGTACGGGGGGCACTGAAGCTTTCTTT
cdr3_aa: CASSAGTGGTEAFF
clone_size: NA
v_call: TRBV11-1
d_call: NA
j_call: TRBJ1-1

cdr3_nt: TGTGCCAGCTCACCAGTTGAGCTCACAGATACGCAGTATTTT
cdr3_aa: CASSPVELTDTQYF
clone_size: NA
v_call: TRBV18
d_call: NA
j_call: TRBJ2-3

cdr3_nt: TGTGCCAGCAGCTTGGATAATGAGCAGTTCTTC
cdr3_aa: CASSLDNEQFF
clone_size: NA
v_call: TRBV7-9
d_call: NA
j_call: TRBJ2-1

cdr3_nt: TGCAGCGTGAACTGGGAGCACACTGAAGCTTTCTTT
cdr3_aa: CSVNWEHTEAFF
clone_size: NA
v_call: TRBV29-1
d_call: NA
j_call: TRBJ1-1

cdr3_nt: TGCGCCAGCAGCCAAGACCAGCTAGCCAAAAACATTCAGTACTTC
cdr3_aa: CASSQDQLAKNIQYF
clone_size: NA
v_call: TRBV4-3
d_call: NA
j_call: TRBJ2-4

cdr3_nt: TGCAGCGTCGGCGGACAGGGGGAGAATGGCTACACCTTC
cdr3_aa: CSVGGQGENGYTF
clone_size: NA
v_call: TRBV29-1
d_call: TRBD1
j_call: TRBJ1-2

cdr3_nt: TGTGCCAGCAGGTGGGCGGGGATAGCCAAAAACATTCAGTACTTC
cdr3_aa: CASRWAGIAKNIQYF
clone_size: NA
v_call: TRBV6-4
d_call: NA
j_call: TRBJ2-4

cdr3_nt: TGTGCCAGCAGTGAAGCGATGGGAGGGCGGGGTGAGCAGTTCTTC
cdr3_aa: CASSEAMGGRGEQFF
clone_size: NA
v_call: TRBV6-1
d_call: TRBD2
j_call: TRBJ2-1

cdr3_nt: TGTGCCACCAGTGATTTGGGGCAGACCCAGTACTTC
cdr3_aa: CATSDLGQTQYF
clone_size: NA
v_call: TRBV24-1
d_call: NA
j_call: TRBJ2-5

cdr3_nt: TGTGCCAGCAGCTCGGGAGGCCCCACGGGCTACACCTTC
cdr3_aa: CASSSGGPTGYTF
clone_size: once
v_call: TRBV7-6
d_call: NA
j_call: TRBJ1-2

cdr3_nt: TGCGCCAGCAGCCAATCGGTCCAGGGAACCGGGGAGCTGTTTTTT
cdr3_aa: CASSQSVQGTGELFF
clone_size: NA
v_call: TRBV4-3
d_call: NA
j_call: TRBJ2-2

cdr3_nt: TGTGCCAGCAGTTGGGGGGGTAGGGGCTACACCTTC
cdr3_aa: CASSWGGRGYTF
clone_size: NA
v_call: TRBV12-3/TRBV12-4
d_call: NA
j_call: TRBJ1-2

cdr3_nt: TGCGCCAGCGCTGGGGAAATCCCTACTAGCACAGATACGCAGTATTTT
cdr3_aa: CASAGEIPTSTDTQYF
clone_size: few
v_call: TRBV5-1
d_call: NA
j_call: TRBJ2-3

cdr3_nt: TGTGCCAGCAGCTTAGTCACTGGGGGAGCAGATACGCAGTATTTT
cdr3_aa: CASSLVTGGADTQYF
clone_size: NA
v_call: TRBV7-9
d_call: NA
j_call: TRBJ2-3

cdr3_nt: TGTGCCAGCAGTTCGACCCTAGGGCATGAGCAGTTCTTC
cdr3_aa: CASSSTLGHEQFF
clone_size: once
v_call: TRBV6-2/TRBV6-3
d_call: NA
j_call: TRBJ2-1

cdr3_nt: TGTGCCAGCAACCTACCTGGTCAGCCCCAGCATTTT
cdr3_aa: CASNLPGQPQHF
clone_size: NA
v_call: TRBV12-3/TRBV12-4
d_call: NA
j_call: TRBJ1-5